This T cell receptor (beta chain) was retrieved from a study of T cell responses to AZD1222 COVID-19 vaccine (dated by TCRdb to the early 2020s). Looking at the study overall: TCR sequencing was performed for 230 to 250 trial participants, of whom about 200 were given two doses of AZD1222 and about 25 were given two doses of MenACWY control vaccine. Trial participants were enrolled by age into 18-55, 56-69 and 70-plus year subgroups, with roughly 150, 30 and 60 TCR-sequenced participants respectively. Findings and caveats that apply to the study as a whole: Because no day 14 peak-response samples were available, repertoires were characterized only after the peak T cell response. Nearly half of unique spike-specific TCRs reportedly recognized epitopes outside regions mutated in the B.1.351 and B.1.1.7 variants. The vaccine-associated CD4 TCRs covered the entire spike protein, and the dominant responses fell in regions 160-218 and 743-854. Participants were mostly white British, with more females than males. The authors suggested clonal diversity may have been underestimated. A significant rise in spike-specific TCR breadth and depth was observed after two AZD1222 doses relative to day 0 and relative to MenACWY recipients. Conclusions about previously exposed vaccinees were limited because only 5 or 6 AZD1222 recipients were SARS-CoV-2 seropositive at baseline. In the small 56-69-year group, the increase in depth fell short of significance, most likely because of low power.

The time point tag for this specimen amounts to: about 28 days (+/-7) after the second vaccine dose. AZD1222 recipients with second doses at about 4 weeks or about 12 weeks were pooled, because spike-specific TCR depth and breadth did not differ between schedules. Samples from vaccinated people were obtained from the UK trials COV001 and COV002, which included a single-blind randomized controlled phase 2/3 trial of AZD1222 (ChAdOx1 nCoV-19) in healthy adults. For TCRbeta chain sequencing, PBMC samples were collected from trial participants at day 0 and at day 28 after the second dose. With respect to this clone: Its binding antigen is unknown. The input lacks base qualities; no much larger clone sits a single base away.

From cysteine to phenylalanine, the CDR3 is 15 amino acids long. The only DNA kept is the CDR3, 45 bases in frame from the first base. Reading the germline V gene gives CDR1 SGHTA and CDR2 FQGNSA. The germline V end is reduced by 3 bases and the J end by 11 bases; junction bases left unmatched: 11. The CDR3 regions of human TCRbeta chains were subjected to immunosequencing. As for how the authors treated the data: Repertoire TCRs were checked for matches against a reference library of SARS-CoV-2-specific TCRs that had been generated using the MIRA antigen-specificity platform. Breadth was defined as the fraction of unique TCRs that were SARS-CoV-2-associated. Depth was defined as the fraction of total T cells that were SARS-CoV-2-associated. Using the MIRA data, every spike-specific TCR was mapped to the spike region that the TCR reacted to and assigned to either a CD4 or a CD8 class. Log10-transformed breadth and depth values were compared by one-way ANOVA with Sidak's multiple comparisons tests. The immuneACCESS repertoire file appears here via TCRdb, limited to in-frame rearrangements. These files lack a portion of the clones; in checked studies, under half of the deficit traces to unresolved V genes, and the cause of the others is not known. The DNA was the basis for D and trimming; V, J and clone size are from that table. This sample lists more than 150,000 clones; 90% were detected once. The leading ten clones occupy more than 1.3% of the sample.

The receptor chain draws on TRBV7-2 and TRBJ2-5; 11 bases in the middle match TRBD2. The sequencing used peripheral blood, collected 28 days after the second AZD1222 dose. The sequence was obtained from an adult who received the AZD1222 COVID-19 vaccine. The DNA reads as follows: TGTGCCAGCAGCTTCCAGAACCGGGGACTAGCGGAACAGTACTTC. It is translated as CASSFQNRGLAEQYF.